Below are 26 T cell receptor beta chains sequenced from a single sample in a study of control samples from healthy donors and cancer patients. Clones were read by immunoSEQ multiplex PCR, and TCRdb kept only the in-frame ones, dropping some. The sample records 100,000 or so clones, roughly 87% being singletons. Sequenced sample: blood. The origin of the receptors is a woman aged 50 to 60 in good health.

The J gene is TRBJ2-7, the V gene TRBV18, with D possibly matching TRBD1 (5 bases). Looked up from germline, CDR1 is KGHSH and CDR2 is LQKENI. V lost 2 bases and J lost 3, with 11 bases in between. The CDR3 spans 14 residues. The CDR3 reads CASSPGASHYEQYV. The CDR3 region has the DNA TGTGCCAGCTCACCAGGGGCCTCCCACTACGAGCAGTACGTC.

This chain uses TRBV7-2 with TRBJ2-3; 8 bases match TRBD2. With V trimmed by 4 bases and J by 1 base, 4 bases remained unmatched. CDR1 and CDR2 from the germline V gene are SGHTA and FQGNSA. The CDR3 totals 15 residues. CDR3 coding DNA: TGTGCCAGCAGCTCTACGGGACTAGGCACAGATACGCAGTATTTT. Its translation is CASSSTGLGTDTQYF.

The chain joins TRBV7-3 to TRBJ2-1, with a tentative D call TRBD1 (6 bases). The CDR3 loop spans 14 amino acids. Trimming removed 2 bases from V and 9 bases from J, with 14 bases in between. CDR1 is SGHTA and CDR2 is FQGTGA in the germline V gene. The CDR3 loop is CASSLSLGAGEQFF. CDR3 coding DNA: TGTGCCAGCAGCTTATCACTGGGGGCAGGTGAGCAGTTCTTC.

The chain recombines TRBV5-3 with TRBJ1-4; 8 nucleotides line up with TRBD1. TRBV5-3 is an open reading frame whose function is uncertain. J was trimmed by 4 bases and V by 7 bases; bases with no gene match: 9. This CDR3 comprises 15 residues. The CDR3 DNA reads as TGTGCCAGAGCCGGACAGGGCGCGAGTAATGAAAAACTGTTTTTT. Encoded protein: CARAGQGASNEKLFF.

V is TRBV9 and J is TRBJ2-1, with D uncertain. V was cut by 2 bases and J by 4 bases, with 10 bases left in between. The CDR3 sequence is 14 residues long. In germline, CDR1 is SGDLS, CDR2 YYNGEE. CDR3 loop: CASSVPGGYNEQFF. As DNA, the CDR3 is TGTGCCAGCAGCGTTCCGGGTGGGTACAATGAGCAGTTCTTC.

This clone showed up just a few times. The V gene is TRBV6-6, the J gene TRBJ1-5; no clear D. The germline gives CDR1 MNHNY, CDR2 SVGAGI (reference sequence). The CDR3 has 14 amino acids. Trimming cost V 0 bases and J 6 bases, with 9 bases left between them. For the CDR3, the DNA is TGTGCCAGCAGTTACTCTGTTCCCCCTCAGCCCCAGCATTTT. Translating gives CASSYSVPPQPQHF.

The chain uses TRBV30 and TRBJ1-5, with a tentative D call TRBD1 (6 bases). The CDR3 has 14 amino acids. Germline V gives CDR1 GTSNPN, CDR2 SVGIG (reference sequence). Trimming pared 0 bases from V and 6 bases from J, leaving 12 bases between. CDR3 protein: CAWSVTGQGQPQHF. CDR3 coding DNA: TGTGCCTGGAGTGTAACAGGGCAGGGTCAGCCCCAGCATTTT.

The rearrangement links TRBV2 to TRBJ2-7; 13 nucleotides agree with TRBD2. In germline, CDR1 is SNHLY, CDR2 FYNNEI. V shed 8 bases and J 5 bases; nucleotides not matched to a gene: 6. The CDR3 length is 14 residues. The CDR3 is CASFGLAGDNEQYV. In DNA, the CDR3 is TGTGCCAGCTTCGGACTAGCGGGAGATAACGAGCAGTACGTC.

V and J are TRBV4-3 and TRBJ1-6; D is undetermined. The V gene lost 0 bases and the J gene lost 9 bases, with 18 bases spanning the gap. The CDR3 length is 17 residues. Germline CDR1 LGHNA, CDR2 YSLEER. Here the CDR3 reads CASSQDSGGGFSSPLHF. In DNA, the CDR3 is TGCGCCAGCAGCCAAGATAGCGGTGGCGGATTTTCTTCACCCCTCCACTTT.

The genes are TRBV7-9 and TRBJ2-5; D uncertain. Germline CDR1 is SEHNR and CDR2 is FQNEAQ (reference sequence). The CDR3 covers 13 residues. Trimming stripped 1 base from V and 5 bases from J, with 8 bases between. The CDR3 DNA follows: TGTGCCAGCAGCTTAGGGGATCTTGAGACCCAGTACTTC. Protein product: CASSLGDLETQYF.

The rearrangement joins TRBV2 to TRBJ1-2, with D tentatively TRBD1 (6 bases). Germline loops: CDR1 SNHLY, CDR2 FYNNEI. The V and J ends lost 5 bases and 4 bases respectively, with 17 bases between them. This CDR3 is 15 amino acids long. The CDR3 reads CASSRADRISYGYTF. The CDR3 DNA follows: TGTGCCAGCAGTCGGGCGGACAGAATTTCCTATGGCTACACCTTC.

This clone was picked up one time. The chain carries TRBV7-2 and TRBJ1-4, with D unclear. Per the germline V gene, CDR1 is SGHTA and CDR2 is FQGNSA. This CDR3 has 14 amino acids. Trimming shortened V by 0 bases and J by 4 bases, and 6 bases separated the two germline ends. In DNA form, the CDR3 reads TGTGCCAGCAGCTTAGCAGGGTTTAATGAAAAACTGTTTTTT. Protein sequence: CASSLAGFNEKLFF.

CDR3 sequence reads: CASSPPGTANTEAFF. The CDR3 nucleotides are TGTGCCAGCTCACCACCAGGGACGGCGAACACTGAAGCTTTCTTT. V and J are TRBV18 and TRBJ1-1; TRBD1 might be the D (5 bases). Germline assignment: CDR1 KGHSH and CDR2 LQKENI. The CDR3 covers 15 residues. V shed 0 bases and J shed 1 base, with 9 bases lying between them.

The CDR3 is CASRHRRDRGGSPLHF. CDR3 coding DNA: TGTGCCAGCAGACACCGTCGGGACAGGGGAGGCTCACCCCTCCACTTT. V and J are TRBV27 and TRBJ1-6, with 10 bases matching TRBD1. Trimming at V came to 6 bases and at J to 10 bases, leaving 12 bases not matched to a gene. Per germline, CDR1 MNHEY and CDR2 SMNVEV (reference sequence). The CDR3 sequence is 16 residues long.

This sequence joins TRBV5-1 and TRBJ1-2; 7 bases map to TRBD1. The CDR3 runs 13 residues. Looked up from germline, CDR1 is SGHRS and CDR2 is YFSETQ. The V gene end was trimmed by 4 bases and the J gene end by 8 bases; junction bases not matched to a gene: 8. CDR3 amino acids: CASSPGGTVGYTF. CDR3 nucleotide sequence: TGCGCCAGCAGCCCAGGGGGGACCGTAGGCTACACCTTC.

This chain links TRBV6-6 with TRBJ1-5, with no clear D. Per the germline V gene, CDR1 is MNHNY and CDR2 is SVGAGI (reference sequence). V was cut by 5 bases and J by 0 bases, with 17 bases left in between. This CDR3 comprises 17 residues. CDR3 loop: CASSPTLGVNSNQPQHF. Here the CDR3 DNA reads TGTGCCAGCAGTCCAACGTTAGGAGTTAATAGCAATCAGCCCCAGCATTTT.

The V call is TRBV5-6, the J call TRBJ2-1, with 7 bases matching TRBD2. CDR3 length: 16 residues. The V gene end was trimmed by 6 bases and the J gene end by 0 bases; junction bases not matched to a gene: 9. Germline lookup yields CDR1 SGHDT and CDR2 YYEEEE. The CDR3 sequence: CASIFLADSSYNEQFF. As DNA, the CDR3 is TGTGCCAGCATCTTCCTAGCGGATAGCTCCTACAATGAGCAGTTCTTC.

The rearrangement links TRBV5-4 to TRBJ1-1; 7 positions agree with TRBD1. Trimming removed 2 bases from V and 9 bases from J; junction bases left unmatched: 4. Germline V gene data show CDR1 as SGHNT and CDR2 as YYREEE (reference sequence). CDR3 length: 12 residues. DNA for the CDR3: TGTGCCAGCAGCTTTGGGACAGCCCAAGCTTTCTTT. It is translated as CASSFGTAQAFF. The whole variable domain, remainder taken from reference TRBV5-4 and TRBJ1-1, is ETGVTQSPTHLIKTRGQQVTLRCSSQSGHNTVSWYQQALGQGPQFIFQYYREEENGRGNFPPRFSGLQFPNYSSELNVNALELDDSALYLCASSFGTAQAFFGQGTRLTVV.

This chain connects TRBV30 to TRBJ1-5; the D is unclear. Trimming stripped 1 base from V and 3 bases from J, with 7 bases between. CDR3 length equals 13 residues. The germline V gene encodes CDR1 GTSNPN and CDR2 SVGIG (reference sequence). CDR3 nucleotide sequence: TGTGCCTGGAGTGATGGGGTCAATCAGCCCCAGCATTTT. Its protein is CAWSDGVNQPQHF.

The chain is built from TRBV30 and TRBJ2-7; D perhaps matches TRBD2 (7 bases). Germline V CDR1 and CDR2: GTSNPN, SVGIG (reference sequence). V lost 3 bases and J lost 4, with 13 bases in between. This CDR3 has 13 residues. CDR3 loop: CAWRGGAPYEQYF. The CDR3 DNA is TGTGCCTGGAGAGGGGGGGCTCCTTACGAGCAGTACTTC.

A note on this clone: Other nucleotide sequences in the sample specify the same CDR3. The CDR3 region is CASSQDREETQYF. In nucleotides, the CDR3 is TGCGCCAGCAGCCAAGACAGGGAGGAGACCCAGTACTTC. This rearrangement joins TRBV4-3 to TRBJ2-5; D tentatively fits TRBD1 or TRBD2 (5 bases each). Germline CDR1 is LGHNA and CDR2 is YSLEER. V shed 0 bases and J shed 5 bases, with 7 bases lying between them. CDR3 length: 13 residues.

V is TRBV19 and J is TRBJ1-2, with D uncertain. CDR3 size: 13 residues. Germline assignment: CDR1 LNHDA and CDR2 SQIVND (reference sequence). Trimming removed 4 bases at V and 2 bases at J, with 8 bases between. CDR3 protein: CASSSILNYGYTF. Written as DNA, the CDR3 is TGTGCCAGTAGTAGTATCCTAAACTATGGCTACACCTTC. Combining the CDR3 with reference TRBV19 and TRBJ1-2 gives the whole variable domain DGGITQSPKYLFRKEGQNVTLSCEQNLNHDAMYWYRQDPGQGLRLIYYSQIVNDFQKGDIAEGYSVSREKKESFPLTVTSAQKNPTAFYLCASSSILNYGYTFGSGTRLTVV.

This chain joins TRBV19 and TRBJ2-4; 7 positions match TRBD1. Looked up from germline, CDR1 is LNHDA and CDR2 is SQIVND (reference sequence). The junction had 10 bases not matched to a gene; V was cut back by 5 bases and J by 6 bases. The length of the CDR3 is 15 residues. CDR3 DNA: TGTGCCAGTAGTTCGCCGACAGGGAGTGGAAACATTCAGTACTTC. This sequence encodes CASSSPTGSGNIQYF.

The J gene is TRBJ2-3, the V gene TRBV7-3, with TRBD2 identical over 8 bases. The germline V gene has CDR1 SGHTA and CDR2 FQGTGA. This CDR3 region has 15 residues. V lost 4 bases, J lost 2 bases, and 5 bases stayed unmatched. CDR3 sequence: CASSYRGGATDTQYF. CDR3 bases: TGTGCCAGCAGCTACCGGGGGGGAGCCACAGATACGCAGTATTTT.

The V gene is TRBV6-2 or TRBV6-3, the J gene TRBJ2-2; D ambiguous. There are 12 residues in the CDR3. CDR1 MNHEY and CDR2 SVGEGT come from the germline V gene. Trimming removed 3 bases at V and 2 bases at J, with 1 base between. CDR3 in DNA: TGTGCCAGCAGTTATAACACCGGGGAGCTGTTTTTT. This translates into CASSYNTGELFF.

The chain has TRBV19 and TRBJ1-1, with D possibly being TRBD1 (5 bases). The CDR3 spans 15 residues. The germline V and J ends were trimmed by 3 bases and 5 bases, with 16 bases remaining between them. The germline CDR1 and CDR2 sequences are LNHDA and SQIVND (reference sequence). This chain's CDR3 is CASSMGAGMETEAFF. CDR3 bases: TGTGCCAGTAGTATGGGCGCAGGGATGGAGACTGAAGCTTTCTTT.